One and the same sample provided the 21 T cell receptor beta chains below, sequenced in a study of spatial heterogeneity in lung cancer. Notes on the study in general: Tumor mutation count correlated with how many alpha and beta TCRs expanded intratumorally.

Noted time point: sample taken at primary tumor resection. For these TCRs, the target antigens are not known. TCRdb recomputed calls from the 5' RACE reads with MiXCR, one row per CDR3 protein. The table includes about 12,000 distinct CDR3 sequences, roughly 7% detected once. The sample in question was lung tumor tissue, obtained at surgery. These receptors all stem from a female donor with early-stage non-small cell lung cancer.

At least ten counts were recorded for this clonotype. The chain is built from TRBV6-1 and TRBJ1-5; maybe TRBD1 (6 bases). Germline V lookup: CDR1 MNHNS, CDR2 SASEGT. CDR3 length: 15 amino acids. The ends were cut back, 3 bases at V and 6 bases at J, with 15 bases in the middle. The DNA for the CDR3 is TGTGCCAGCAGTGATATCTACAGGGAAGGTCAGCCCCAGCATTTT. Translation: CASSDIYREGQPQHF.

This clonotype was counted many times. The J gene is TRBJ1-2, the V gene TRBV6-2 or TRBV6-3; maybe TRBD1 (6 bases). This CDR3 has 13 residues. V was pared by 6 bases and J by 2 bases, with 10 bases between. Germline V gene sequence: CDR1 MNHEY, CDR2 SVGEGT. CDR3 in DNA: TGTGCCAGCAGGTGGACAGTAAACTATGGCTACACCTTC. Its translation: CASRWTVNYGYTF.

By frequency in the sample, this clonotype is medium-sized. This chain uses TRBV7-8 with TRBJ1-4; the match to TRBD1 covers 8 bases. The germline V gene has CDR1 SGHVS and CDR2 FQNEAQ. V shed 4 bases and J 6 bases; nucleotides not matched to a gene: 7. This CDR3 has 15 residues. CDR3: CASSSTDRDDEKLFF. The DNA of the CDR3 is TGTGCCAGCAGCTCGACGGACAGGGATGATGAAAAACTGTTTTTT.

By share of the sample, this clonotype is medium-sized. The chain combines TRBV20-1 with TRBJ1-1; D gene unclear. Germline-derived CDR1 and CDR2 are DFQATT and SNEGSKA (reference sequence). V lost 3 bases to trimming and J lost 0 bases, with 11 bases between them. This CDR3 contains 14 residues. The CDR3 nucleotides are TGCAGTGCTAGGGTCCCCGGGGTGAACACTGAAGCTTTCTTT. This encodes CSARVPGVNTEAFF.

By proportion, this clonotype is medium-sized. The chain combines TRBV25-1 with TRBJ2-7; 7 nucleotides match TRBD1. Germline V gene sequence: CDR1 MGHDK, CDR2 SYGVNS. The CDR3 totals 15 residues. Germline trimming cut 4 bases from V and 3 bases from J; bases unmatched to any gene: 9. The CDR3 DNA reads TGTGCCAGCAGTGGTCGGACAGGAGTCTTCTACGAGCAGTACTTC. This gives the protein CASSGRTGVFYEQYF.

This clonotype has at least ten counts. A clone one base away is much larger, so this may be a read error. The chain carries TRBV28 and TRBJ1-1, with TRBD1 as a possible D gene (6 bases). Trimming removed 10 bases at V and 3 bases at J, with 18 bases between. This CDR3 region has 14 residues. CDR1 is MDHEN and CDR2 is SYDVKM in the germline V gene. CDR3 sequence (DNA): TGTGCCAACAGCCATCAAGGGGGAGACACTGAAGCTTTCTTT. Residues: CANSHQGGDTEAFF.

This clonotype was seen at least ten times. The V gene is TRBV18, the J gene TRBJ2-6; D is perhaps TRBD1 (6 bases). Deletions cut 2 bases from V and 0 bases from J, with 17 bases between. This CDR3 has 19 amino acids. CDR1 is KGHSH and CDR2 is LQKENI in the germline V gene. CDR3 DNA sequence: TGTGCCAGCTCACCAGCGTTATATACAGGGCTCTCTGGGGCCAACGTCCTGACTTTC. As protein: CASSPALYTGLSGANVLTF. Full variable domain (rest looked up from reference TRBV18 and TRBJ2-6): NAGVMQNPRHLVRRRGQEARLRCSPMKGHSHVYWYRQLPEEGLKFMVYLQKENIIDESGMPKERFSAEFPKEGPSILRIQQVVRGDSAAYFCASSPALYTGLSGANVLTFGAGSRLTVL.

This clonotype counts as medium-sized. The CDR3 bases are TGTGCCAGCAGACCGGGACAGTACACTGAAGCTTTCTTT. Its translation is CASRPGQYTEAFF. The gene calls are TRBV6-2 or TRBV6-3 and TRBJ1-1; 7 nucleotides agree with TRBD1. The J segment lost 3 bases and the V segment lost 6 bases, leaving 4 bases of the junction unmatched. The CDR3 runs 13 residues. Germline CDR1 reads MNHEY; CDR2 reads SVGEGT.

This clonotype was recorded many times. The chain uses TRBV4-3 and TRBJ2-7; no clear D. The V gene's germline CDR1 is LGHNA and CDR2 YSLEER. The CDR3 has 14 amino acids. V was pared by 0 bases and J by 0 bases, with 6 bases between. In nucleotides, the CDR3 is TGCGCCAGCAGCCAAGATAGAGCCTCCTACGAGCAGTACTTC. It yields the protein CASSQDRASYEQYF.

The sample holds many counts of this clonotype. The chain links TRBV30 to TRBJ1-4; D is unresolved. Germline V gene lookup returns CDR1 GTSNPN and CDR2 SVGIG (reference sequence). The CDR3 is 18 amino acids. Trimming cost V 3 bases and J 7 bases, with 27 bases left between them. This chain's CDR3 is CAWRLGKENFLGSEKLFF. CDR3 nucleotide sequence: TGTGCCTGGAGATTGGGGAAGGAGAACTTCTTGGGAAGTGAAAAACTGTTTTTT. Full variable domain (remainder filled in from reference TRBV30 and TRBJ1-4): SQTIHQWPATLVQPVGSPLSLECTVEGTSNPNLYWYRQAAGRGLQLLFYSVGIGQISSEVPQNLSASRPQDRQFILSSKKLLLSDSGFYLCAWRLGKENFLGSEKLFFGSGTQLSVL.

The sample holds a few counts of this clonotype. This rearrangement joins TRBV2 to TRBJ2-1; 10 nucleotides agree with TRBD1. CDR3 size: 16 residues. With V trimmed by 7 bases and J by 4 bases, 10 bases remained unmatched. In germline, CDR1 is SNHLY, CDR2 FYNNEI. CDR3 sequence (DNA): TGTGCCAGCACCCGGACAGGGGGGGCAGTTTACAATGAGCAGTTCTTC. This encodes CASTRTGGAVYNEQFF.

The V and J genes are TRBV3-1 and TRBJ2-3, with a tentative D call TRBD2 (5 bases). The length of the CDR3 is 13 residues. V was pared by 1 base and J by 6 bases, with 8 bases between. Per the germline V gene, CDR1 is LGHDT and CDR2 is YNNKEL (reference sequence). CDR3 in DNA: TGTGCCAGCAGCCAAGGAGCGGTGGATACGCAGTATTTT. This translates into CASSQGAVDTQYF.

This clonotype was picked up a small number of times. Given a much more abundant clone one base away, this may be a read error. This is likely a read error, given that the CDR3 carries no conserved phenylalanine or tryptophan at its end. The rearrangement joins TRBV27 to TRBJ2-5, with D tentatively TRBD2 (7 bases). Trimming took off 2 bases at V and 3 bases at J, with 19 bases between the two ends. CDR3 length equals 17 residues. Germline V lookup: CDR1 MNHEY, CDR2 SMNVEV (reference sequence). CDR3 region: CASSLHRGREWEETQYS. CDR3 bases: TGTGCCAGCAGTTTACATCGGGGGCGGGAGTGGGAAGAGACCCAGTACTCC.

The chain uses TRBV20-1 and TRBJ1-4, with D tentatively TRBD1 (6 bases). The CDR3 runs to 14 residues. Germline V CDR1 and CDR2: DFQATT, SNEGSKA (reference sequence). V was shortened by 6 bases and J by 4 bases, with 15 bases between the two germline ends. CDR3 sequence reads: CSAESQGHNEKLFF. The CDR3 nucleotides read TGCAGTGCGGAATCACAGGGACATAATGAAAAACTGTTTTTT.

This sequence joins TRBV5-1 and TRBJ1-4; 9 bases fit TRBD1. The V gene's germline CDR1 is SGHRS and CDR2 YFSETQ. The CDR3 is 16 residues long. Trimming took 3 bases from V and 1 from J; bases not matched to a gene: 4. CDR3 region: CASSWDRARTNEKLFF. The CDR3 nucleotides read TGCGCCAGCAGCTGGGACAGGGCACGAACTAATGAAAAACTGTTTTTT.

This clonotype has a count of ten or more. This chain joins TRBV6-5 and TRBJ2-7, with 7 positions matching TRBD1. Per the germline V gene, CDR1 is MNHEY and CDR2 is SVGAGI. This CDR3 spans 12 amino acids. V was clipped by 6 bases and J by 1 base; unmatched bases: 0. CDR3 nucleotides: TGTGCCAGCAGGACAGGGTCCTACGAGCAGTACTTC. It translates to CASRTGSYEQYF.

This clonotype counts as medium-sized. The chain uses TRBV7-9 and TRBJ2-7; D may be TRBD2 (6 bases). With 5 bases removed from V and 0 bases from J, the gap between germline ends came to 11 bases. The CDR3 contains 14 residues. CDR1 is SEHNR, CDR2 FQNEAQ, per germline (reference sequence). CDR3 nucleotide sequence: TGTGCCAGCAGCCCGGGACTCTTCTCCTACGAGCAGTACTTC. Translated, it gives CASSPGLFSYEQYF.

This clonotype was detected many times. This chain joins TRBV7-9 and TRBJ1-6; TRBD1 agrees at 7 bases. The junction had 4 bases not matched to a gene; V was cut back by 1 base and J by 4 bases. The CDR3 is 16 amino acids. The germline gives CDR1 SEHNR, CDR2 FQNEAQ (reference sequence). The CDR3 region has the DNA TGTGCCAGCAGCTTAGGACAGGGATTTTATAATTCACCCCTCCACTTT. Encoded protein: CASSLGQGFYNSPLHF. Drawing the rest from reference TRBV7-9 and TRBJ1-6, the complete variable domain is DTGVSQNPRHKITKRGQNVTFRCDPISEHNRLYWYRQTLGQGPEFLTYFQNEAQLEKSRLLSDRFSAERPKGSFSTLEIQRTEQGDSAMYLCASSLGQGFYNSPLHFGNGTRLTVT.

This clonotype showed up just a few times. This may be a read error, as it is one base from a much larger clone. V usage is TRBV7-9 and J usage is TRBJ1-4; 7 nucleotides agree with TRBD1. The CDR3 loop spans 21 amino acids. Germline V CDR1 and CDR2: SEHNR, FQNEAQ (reference sequence). CDR3 loop: CASSSQGFARGSSKTNGKLFF. The CDR3 nucleotides read TGTGCCAGCAGCTCACAGGGGTTTGCGCGCGGCTCAAGCAAAACTAATGGAAAACTGTTTTTT.

This clonotype has more than one count but fewer than ten. This sequence joins TRBV6-2 or TRBV6-3 and TRBJ2-7, with D tentatively TRBD1 or TRBD2 (5 bases each). Trimming removed 8 bases at V and 3 bases at J, with 17 bases between. CDR1 and CDR2 (germline): MNHEY, SVGEGT. The CDR3 contains 14 residues. CDR3 loop: CASQETGTLYEQYF. DNA for the CDR3: TGTGCCAGCCAAGAGACCGGGACGCTCTACGAGCAGTACTTC.

V and J are TRBV28 and TRBJ2-7, with no clear D. Trimming removed 4 bases at V and 3 bases at J, with 7 bases between. CDR1 is MDHEN, CDR2 SYDVKM, per germline. The CDR3 runs to 12 residues. The CDR3: CASSSNLYEQYF. DNA for the CDR3: TGTGCCAGCAGTTCAAACCTCTACGAGCAGTACTTC.